What follows are 29 T cell receptor beta chains derived from one specimen sequenced in a study of regulatory T cells in long-lasting Graves disease. The authors built TCR beta libraries using iRepertoire HTBI primers and Arm-PCR of CDR3 regions. TCRdb analysed the multiplex PCR reads with MiXCR anew, one entry per CDR3 protein. The sample holds 400,000 to 550,000 distinct CDR3 sequences, 15% seen once. The time point: newly diagnosed GD, antithyroid drugs for less than 3 months. Scientists built the TCR library using RNA that was extracted from PBMCs. This sample was shared with a second study, whose subject was T cells in Graves' hyperthyroidism and ophthalmopathy.

The sequencing here drew on peripheral blood mononuclear cells (PBMCs), taken at new diagnosis, from a patient treated with antithyroid drugs. The receptor set was obtained from a woman aged 25 to 45 with Graves disease.

This clonotype has ten or more counts. V is TRBV7-9 and J is TRBJ2-7; either TRBD1 or TRBD2 may fit D (5 bases each). Trimming removed 5 bases from V and 2 bases from J, with 19 bases in between. The length of the CDR3 is 16 residues. Per the germline V gene, CDR1 is SEHNR and CDR2 is FQNEAQ (reference sequence). CDR3 sequence (DNA): TGTGCCAGCAGCCCAAAATTGGGGACCCTGACCTACGAGCAGTACTTC. Its protein is CASSPKLGTLTYEQYF. The complete variable domain, with remaining parts taken from reference TRBV7-9 and TRBJ2-7, reads DTGVSQNPRHKITKRGQNVTFRCDPISEHNRLYWYRQTLGQGPEFLTYFQNEAQLEKSRLLSDRFSAERPKGSFSTLEIQRTEQGDSAMYLCASSPKLGTLTYEQYFGPGTRLTVT.

The table lists this clonotype with a count of one. V gene TRBV5-5 combines with J gene TRBJ2-7; 13 bases are shared with TRBD2. Per the germline V gene, CDR1 is SGHKS and CDR2 is YYEKEE (reference sequence). After removal of 3 bases from V and 6 bases from J, the junction contained 15 bases not matched to a gene. CDR3 size: 18 residues. DNA for the CDR3: TGTGCCAGCAGCTCGGGGGGGGGACTAGCGGGAACAAGGGCCGAGCAGTACTTC. Encoded protein: CASSSGGGLAGTRAEQYF.

This clonotype has at least ten counts. The rearrangement joins TRBV6-5 to TRBJ2-7, with D uncertain. The CDR3 has 13 residues. Trimming shortened V by 2 bases and J by 1 base, and 6 bases separated the two germline ends. Germline-derived CDR1 and CDR2 are MNHEY and SVGAGI. The CDR3 reads CASSYGPSYEQYF. The CDR3 bases are TGTGCCAGCAGTTACGGCCCGTCCTACGAGCAGTACTTC.

This clonotype was seen many times. The chain links TRBV27 to TRBJ2-1; D might be TRBD1 (5 bases). Germline-derived CDR1 and CDR2 are MNHEY and SMNVEV (reference sequence). This CDR3 has 11 amino acids. Trimming stripped 7 bases from V and 7 bases from J, with 8 bases between. CDR3 bases: TGTGCCAGCATGACAGAAAATGAGCAGTTCTTC. This gives the protein CASMTENEQFF.

This clonotype came up a few times. V gene TRBV4-1 combines with J gene TRBJ2-1, with TRBD1 matching over 7 bases. The CDR3 is 14 residues long. Germline V gene data show CDR1 as MGHRA and CDR2 as YSYEKL. Unmatched junction bases numbered 2, after V lost 1 base and J lost 5 bases. Here the CDR3 reads CASSQVGTDNEQFF. The CDR3 nucleotides read TGCGCCAGCAGCCAAGTGGGGACAGACAATGAGCAGTTCTTC.

V usage is TRBV15 and J usage is TRBJ2-7; either TRBD1 or TRBD2 may fit D (5 bases each). Per germline, CDR1 LNHNV and CDR2 YYDKDF (reference sequence). This CDR3 is built from 14 residues. Trimming took 9 bases from V and 2 from J, leaving 17 bases between them. CDR3 protein: CATQHSEGPYEQYF. Here the CDR3 DNA reads TGTGCCACTCAACACTCAGAGGGACCCTACGAGCAGTACTTC.

This clonotype was seen only a few times. The rearrangement links TRBV4-1 to TRBJ2-7; D is unresolved. Germline CDR1 MGHRA, CDR2 YSYEKL. V shed 3 bases and J shed 0 bases, with 9 bases lying between them. There are 14 residues in the CDR3. DNA of the CDR3: TGCGCCAGCAGCCAGCCGACAACCTCCTACGAGCAGTACTTC. As protein: CASSQPTTSYEQYF.

This clonotype has at least ten counts. The gene calls are TRBV27 and TRBJ1-2; D is uncertain. The length of the CDR3 is 13 residues. Germline V gene data show CDR1 as MNHEY and CDR2 as SMNVEV (reference sequence). Trimming shortened V by 4 bases and J by 6 bases, and 12 bases separated the two germline ends. This chain's CDR3 is CASSSLESHGYTF. In nucleotides, the CDR3 is TGTGCCAGCAGTTCCCTTGAGAGCCATGGCTACACCTTC.

The V call is TRBV19, the J call TRBJ1-5; the D gene is possibly TRBD1 (5 bases). There are 16 residues in the CDR3. Deletions cut 8 bases from V and 2 bases from J, with 19 bases between. CDR1 is LNHDA and CDR2 is SQIVND in the germline V gene (reference sequence). The CDR3 DNA is TGTGCCAGTCTGGATTACAGGAAAACTGGCAATCAGCCCCAGCATTTT. Protein sequence: CASLDYRKTGNQPQHF.

This clonotype occurred a few times. The chain links TRBV6-5 to TRBJ1-2; no definite D call. V lost 0 bases and J 5 bases, leaving 10 bases between the germline ends. Germline V lookup: CDR1 MNHEY, CDR2 SVGAGI. There are 14 residues in the CDR3. CDR3: CASSYSELTYGYTF. The CDR3 region has the DNA TGTGCCAGCAGTTACTCGGAGTTAACTTATGGCTACACCTTC.

This clonotype was recorded at least ten times. The V call is TRBV6-1, the J call TRBJ1-2; the D gene is possibly TRBD1 (5 bases). V gave up 5 bases and J gave up 0 bases, with 19 bases separating them. The CDR3 covers 17 residues. Per germline, CDR1 MNHNS and CDR2 SASEGT. DNA of the CDR3: TGTGCCAGCAGTCCCCTTCCTCGACAGTTAGCTAACTATGGCTACACCTTC. Its translation: CASSPLPRQLANYGYTF.

About this clonotype: A far larger clone is off by one base, so a read error is likely. The chain carries TRBV7-3 and TRBJ2-3; 14 bases map to TRBD2. Trimming at V came to 4 bases and at J to 5 bases, leaving 5 bases not matched to a gene. Per the germline V gene, CDR1 is SGHTA and CDR2 is FQGTGA. This CDR3 contains 16 residues. CDR3 in DNA: TGTGCCAGCAGCTGGACTAGCGGGAGGAGGAAAGATACGCAGTATTTT. Protein sequence: CASSWTSGRRKDTQYF. The variable domain in full, completed from reference TRBV7-3 and TRBJ2-3, reads GAGVSQTPSNKVTEKGKYVELRCDPISGHTALYWYRQSLGQGPEFLIYFQGTGAADDSGLPNDRFFAVRPEGSVSTLKIQRTERGDSAVYLCASSWTSGRRKDTQYFGPGTRLTVL.

This clonotype was observed a handful of times. V usage is TRBV20-1 and J usage is TRBJ1-2; possibly TRBD1 for D (6 bases). This CDR3 has 14 residues. The ends were cut back, 5 bases at V and 4 bases at J, with 17 bases in the middle. Germline CDR1 DFQATT, CDR2 SNEGSKA (reference sequence). DNA of the CDR3: TGCAGTGCTCCCCGGGGGGCGCTGTCCTATGGCTACACCTTC. Amino acid sequence: CSAPRGALSYGYTF.

The chain has TRBV30 and TRBJ1-4; 7 nucleotides match TRBD1. From germline, CDR1 is GTSNPN and CDR2 SVGIG (reference sequence). The CDR3 totals 20 residues. Unmatched junction bases numbered 19, after V lost 0 bases and J lost 3 bases. CDR3 residues: CAWSVRFVRGGEVANEKLFF. In DNA, the CDR3 is TGTGCCTGGAGTGTACGTTTTGTGCGAGGGGGCGAGGTGGCTAATGAAAAACTGTTTTTT.

This clonotype was seen repeatedly, ten times or more. V and J are TRBV2 and TRBJ1-5; D perhaps matches TRBD1 (5 bases). The CDR3 is 14 amino acids. Germline V gene data show CDR1 as SNHLY and CDR2 as FYNNEI. V lost 0 bases to trimming and J lost 10 bases, with 13 bases between them. The CDR3 nucleotides are TGTGCCAGCAGTGAAGCGGGGGGGGAAGCACCCCAGCATTTT. Translation gives CASSEAGGEAPQHF.

The chain couples TRBV4-1 to TRBJ2-2, with D unresolved. From germline, CDR1 is MGHRA and CDR2 YSYEKL. The CDR3 is made up of 12 amino acids. Between the trimmed V and J ends, which lost 0 bases and 7 bases, there was a span of 3 bases. In DNA, the CDR3 is TGCGCCAGCAGCCAAGAGCACGGGGAGCTGTTTTTT. The encoded protein is CASSQEHGELFF.

The count of this clonotype is one. The chain recombines TRBV6-4 with TRBJ2-3; TRBD1 is a possible D gene (6 bases). The V and J ends lost 2 bases and 2 bases respectively, with 17 bases between them. The CDR3 loop spans 17 amino acids. Germline assignment: CDR1 MRHNA and CDR2 SNTAGT. The CDR3 loop is CASSDGGPNDFTDTQYF. CDR3 sequence (DNA): TGTGCCAGCAGTGACGGGGGCCCCAACGACTTCACAGATACGCAGTATTTT.

The chain employs TRBV28 and TRBJ2-7; 8 nucleotides match TRBD2. The CDR3 runs to 17 residues. V lost 7 bases, J lost 2 bases, and 16 bases stayed unmatched. Germline assignment: CDR1 MDHEN and CDR2 SYDVKM. CDR3 bases: TGTGCCAGCACCCCGGGAGGGGCAGGTCGTCAAACCTACGAGCAGTACTTC. Protein sequence: CASTPGGAGRQTYEQYF.

About this clonotype itself: It may be a read error: a sequence one base away is much more abundant. The V call is TRBV7-3, the J call TRBJ2-2; 13 nucleotides line up with TRBD2. Germline CDR1 and CDR2: SGHTA and FQGTGA. CDR3 length equals 16 residues. V gave up 4 bases and J gave up 5 bases; unmatched junction bases: 4. The CDR3 sequence is CASSSLAGGSTGELFF. The DNA for the CDR3 is TGTGCCAGCAGCTCACTAGCGGGAGGGAGTACCGGGGAGCTGTTTTTT.

Concerning this clonotype itself: The conserved closing phenylalanine or tryptophan is absent in this CDR3, likely reflecting a read error. This chain uses TRBV20-1 with TRBJ1-1, with 7 positions matching TRBD1. Germline V CDR1 and CDR2: DFQATT, SNEGSKA (reference sequence). The CDR3 runs 12 residues. CDR3 bases: TGCAGTGCAAGAGCAGGGGGCACTGAAGCTTTCTAT. This sequence encodes CSARAGGTEAFY.

This clonotype was seen at least ten times. V usage is TRBV7-9 and J usage is TRBJ2-3; unclear D gene. Germline V lookup: CDR1 SEHNR, CDR2 FQNEAQ (reference sequence). V was shortened by 1 base and J by 0 bases, with 8 bases between the two germline ends. The CDR3 is 15 residues long. The CDR3 DNA is TGTGCCAGCAGCTTAGTAGGCGGTAGCACAGATACGCAGTATTTT. As protein: CASSLVGGSTDTQYF.

This CDR3 is CASSKGQGVDEQYF. The CDR3 nucleotides read TGCGCCAGCAGCAAAGGACAGGGGGTAGACGAGCAGTACTTC. The chain is built from TRBV5-1 and TRBJ2-7; 10 bases align to TRBD1. V shed 4 bases, J shed 5 bases, and the junction held 6 bases outside the gene matches. There are 14 residues in the CDR3. Germline CDR1 SGHRS, CDR2 YFSETQ. The whole variable domain, remainder taken from reference TRBV5-1 and TRBJ2-7, is KAGVTQTPRYLIKTRGQQVTLSCSPISGHRSVSWYQQTPGQGLQFLFEYFSETQRNKGNFPGRFSGRQFSNSRSEMNVSTLELGDSALYLCASSKGQGVDEQYFGPGTRLTVT.

This clonotype has ten or more counts. This chain links TRBV30 with TRBJ2-1; D remains ambiguous. Between the trimmed V and J ends, which lost 4 bases and 4 bases, there was a span of 20 bases. Looked up from germline, CDR1 is GTSNPN and CDR2 is SVGIG (reference sequence). The CDR3 consists of 16 residues. The CDR3 DNA is TGTGCCTGGATGGATCGCCAGGACCTACCTTACAATGAGCAGTTCTTC. Amino acid sequence: CAWMDRQDLPYNEQFF.

This clonotype came up many times. The V gene is TRBV5-1, the J gene TRBJ2-4; D may be TRBD2 (5 bases). This CDR3 has 17 residues. Germline CDR1 is SGHRS and CDR2 is YFSETQ. Trimming shortened V by 0 bases and J by 0 bases, and 13 bases separated the two germline ends. This CDR3 is CASSLAGIPRAKNIQYF. The CDR3 region has the DNA TGCGCCAGCAGCTTGGCCGGGATCCCTAGAGCCAAAAACATTCAGTACTTC.

CDR3: CASSKEGTRGYNEQFF. CDR3 nucleotides: TGTGCCAGTAGTAAAGAAGGGACGCGGGGGTACAATGAGCAGTTCTTC. The rearrangement joins TRBV19 to TRBJ2-1; TRBD2 aligns across 7 bases. Germline V CDR1 and CDR2: LNHDA, SQIVND (reference sequence). This CDR3 spans 16 amino acids. Losses at the gene ends were 4 bases for V and 4 bases for J; bases not matched to a gene: 10. The whole variable domain, remainder taken from reference TRBV19 and TRBJ2-1, is DGGITQSPKYLFRKEGQNVTLSCEQNLNHDAMYWYRQDPGQGLRLIYYSQIVNDFQKGDIAEGYSVSREKKESFPLTVTSAQKNPTAFYLCASSKEGTRGYNEQFFGPGTRLTVL.

Regarding this clonotype: This likely traces to a read error, being one base from a far larger clone. The genes are TRBV11-2 and TRBJ2-1, with TRBD2 matching over 14 bases. The CDR3 sequence is 16 residues long. Germline assignment: CDR1 SGHAT and CDR2 FQNNGV. CDR3 residues: CANSSLGLAGDNEQFF. CDR3 nucleotide sequence: TGTGCCAACAGCTCCTTGGGACTAGCGGGAGACAATGAGCAGTTCTTC. Based on the CDR3 plus reference TRBV11-2 and TRBJ2-1, the full variable domain is EAGVAQSPRYKIIEKRQSVAFWCNPISGHATLYWYQQILGQGPKLLIQFQNNGVVDDSQLPKDRFSAERLKGVDSTLKIQPAKLEDSAVYLCANSSLGLAGDNEQFFGPGTRLTVL.

This clonotype was picked up a small number of times. The chain uses TRBV18 and TRBJ1-6; D gene uncertain. V was shortened by 4 bases and J by 9 bases, with 13 bases between the two germline ends. Per the germline V gene, CDR1 is KGHSH and CDR2 is LQKENI. The CDR3 extends over 14 amino acids. This CDR3 is CASSLSLGGSPLHF. The CDR3 bases are TGTGCCAGCTCACTGTCTCTGGGAGGTTCACCCCTCCACTTT.

The chain uses TRBV7-9 and TRBJ2-2, with TRBD1 matching 8 bases. The V gene's germline CDR1 is SEHNR and CDR2 FQNEAQ (reference sequence). V lost 5 bases to trimming and J lost 0 bases; unmatched junction nucleotides: 5. This CDR3 spans 16 amino acids. As DNA, the CDR3 is TGTGCCAGCAGCCCTCAGACAGGGGCGAACACCGGGGAGCTGTTTTTT. It translates to CASSPQTGANTGELFF.

This clonotype occurred many times. The genes are TRBV12-3 or TRBV12-4 and TRBJ1-5; 7 nucleotides agree with TRBD1. J lost 10 bases, V lost 8 bases, and 17 bases had no gene match. There are 15 residues in the CDR3. The DNA for the CDR3 is TGTGCCAGCCGGAACTCAGGGGGTAGTTTCCGTCCCCAGCATTTT. This codes for CASRNSGGSFRPQHF.